The rows below give T cell receptor beta chains drawn from one sample of a study of blood T cell repertoires in COVID-19. TCRdb's table, derived via immunoSEQ multiplex PCR, lists solely in-frame clones and lacks some. The profile shows roughly 190,000 clones, 70% to 90% of them singletons. Input material: PBMCs or T cells enriched from blood (not recorded which). Receptor source: a woman aged 18-29 years who had recovered from COVID-19. Each CDR3 is given with its conserved first and last residue. Each record gives: J gene, D gene, clone size, CDR3 length, V gene, CDR3 protein, CDR3 DNA. A D gene is named only where the DNA matches it firmly. A clone size is listed for some rows: how often the clone was seen (once, few, many), or a class if it is expanded.

TRBJ2-1,.,.,13,TRBV2,CASSGQAYNEQFF,TGTGCCAGCAGTGGGCAGGCCTACAATGAGCAGTTCTTC
TRBJ1-1,.,.,14,TRBV5-1,CASSPDTFNTEAFF,TGCGCCAGCAGCCCAGACACATTCAACACTGAAGCTTTCTTT
TRBJ2-3,.,.,20,TRBV9,CASSVGSRGGASVVGNTQYF,TGTGCCAGCAGCGTAGGGTCAAGGGGGGGCGCTTCGGTCGTAGGGAATACGCAGTATTTT
TRBJ1-1,.,.,13,TRBV12-3/TRBV12-4,CASSPGGWTEAFF,TGTGCCAGCTCCCCCGGGGGTTGGACTGAAGCTTTCTTT
TRBJ2-7,.,.,16,TRBV4-2,CASSPTPSASSYEQYF,TGTGCCAGCAGCCCAACCCCCAGCGCGAGCTCCTACGAGCAGTACTTC
TRBJ1-6,.,.,12,TRBV30,CAWAELGSPLHF,TGTGCCTGGGCGGAGTTAGGTTCACCCCTCCACTTT
TRBJ2-7,TRBD2,.,18,TRBV5-1,CASSFRTTSGSSRYEQYF,TGCGCCAGCAGCTTCCGAACGACTAGCGGGAGCAGTAGGTACGAGCAGTACTTC
TRBJ2-1,TRBD2,once,16,TRBV5-5,CASSFGLAGGYNEQFF,TGTGCCAGCAGCTTTGGACTAGCGGGAGGGTACAATGAGCAGTTCTTC
TRBJ2-7,.,.,11,TRBV7-9,CASSLSYEQYF,TGTGCCAGCAGCCTTTCTTACGAGCAGTACTTC
TRBJ2-1,.,.,11,TRBV19,CASSAGQKQFF,TGTGCCAGTAGTGCGGGACAGAAGCAGTTCTTC
TRBJ2-3,TRBD2,.,12,TRBV15,CATSSSGRTQYF,TGTGCCACCAGCAGTAGCGGGAGGACGCAGTATTTT
TRBJ2-3,.,.,14,TRBV2,CASTSGARGSTQYF,TGTGCCAGCACTTCCGGGGCGAGGGGGAGTACGCAGTATTTT
TRBJ2-1,TRBD2,.,15,TRBV4-3,CASSPAGGAYNEQFF,TGCGCCAGCAGCCCGGCGGGAGGGGCCTACAATGAGCAGTTCTTC
TRBJ2-1,TRBD2,.,19,TRBV28,CASSLKRTSGKSSYNEQFF,TGTGCCAGCAGTTTAAAGCGGACTAGCGGGAAGAGCTCCTACAATGAGCAGTTCTTC
TRBJ1-1,.,.,13,TRBV29-1,CSVRGGHTPEAFF,TGCAGCGTTCGAGGCGGCCACACCCCTGAAGCTTTCTTT
TRBJ2-7,TRBD2,.,15,TRBV27,CASSWGGGGPYEQYF,TGTGCCAGCAGTTGGGGGGGAGGCGGTCCCTACGAGCAGTACTTC
TRBJ2-2,TRBD2,.,15,TRBV18,CASSPLAGTTGELFF,TGTGCCAGCTCACCGCTAGCGGGAACCACCGGGGAGCTGTTTTTT
TRBJ2-3,TRBD2,.,15,TRBV2,CASSPTSGRTDTQYF,TGTGCCAGCAGCCCGACTAGCGGGCGAACAGATACGCAGTATTTT
TRBJ2-5,.,.,14,TRBV10-1,CASSPTSSEETQYF,TGCGCCAGCAGTCCCACGTCTAGCGAAGAGACCCAGTACTTC
TRBJ1-1,.,.,15,TRBV28,CASSGVVPRNTEAFF,TGTGCCAGCTCAGGGGTCGTTCCCAGGAACACTGAAGCTTTCTTT
TRBJ2-5,TRBD1,.,12,TRBV5-6,CASSRTGWTQYF,TGTGCCAGCAGCCGGACAGGGTGGACCCAGTACTTC
TRBJ2-1,TRBD2,.,12,TRBV28,CASKGTTNEQFF,TGTGCCAGCAAGGGGACTACCAATGAGCAGTTCTTC
TRBJ2-3,.,once,11,TRBV10-1,CASSELDTQYF,TGCGCCAGCAGTGAACTAGATACGCAGTATTTT
TRBJ1-2,.,.,15,TRBV11-1,CASSLRAGSDFGYTF,TGTGCCAGCAGCTTACGGGCGGGCTCCGACTTTGGCTACACCTTC
TRBJ2-5,TRBD2,.,17,TRBV5-6,CASSLVASGGYQETQYF,TGTGCCAGCAGCTTGGTGGCTAGCGGGGGTTACCAAGAGACCCAGTACTTC
TRBJ2-7,TRBD1,.,15,TRBV4-1,CASSQSRTGAYEQYF,TGCGCCAGCAGCCAATCCCGGACAGGAGCCTACGAGCAGTACTTC
TRBJ2-7,.,.,17,TRBV19,CASSDSGRVSDPYEQYF,TGTGCCAGTAGTGATTCCGGTCGAGTCAGCGACCCCTACGAGCAGTACTTC
TRBJ2-7,TRBD1,.,15,TRBV6-4,CASSDQTGGGYEQYF,TGTGCCAGCAGTGACCAGACAGGGGGCGGTTACGAGCAGTACTTC
TRBJ2-7,.,.,15,TRBV19,CASSMGGQPNYEQYF,TGTGCCAGTAGTATGGGGGGACAGCCAAACTACGAGCAGTACTTC
TRBJ2-1,TRBD2,.,15,TRBV7-2,CASSFSGRVYNEQFF,TGTGCCAGCAGCTTTAGCGGGAGAGTGTACAATGAGCAGTTCTTC
TRBJ2-3,.,once,14,TRBV4-1,CASSQDPSTDTQYF,TGCGCCAGCAGCCAAGACCCGAGTACAGATACGCAGTATTTT
TRBJ1-2,TRBD1,.,15,TRBV28,CASSLSGTGNYGYTF,TGTGCCAGCAGCCTATCCGGGACAGGCAACTATGGCTACACCTTC
TRBJ2-2,.,.,14,TRBV19,CAAVGGPGTGELFF,TGTGCCGCCGTCGGGGGTCCTGGGACCGGGGAGCTGTTTTTT
TRBJ1-2,.,.,13,TRBV20-1,CSASLGDNYGYTF,TGCAGTGCTAGTCTGGGAGATAACTATGGCTACACCTTC
TRBJ2-1,TRBD2,.,14,TRBV28,CASMVTGGYNEQFF,TGTGCCAGCATGGTAACGGGGGGGTACAATGAGCAGTTCTTC
TRBJ1-1,TRBD1,.,15,TRBV28,CASSLTGGPNTEAFF,TGTGCCAGCAGTTTAACAGGGGGACCGAACACTGAAGCTTTCTTT
TRBJ2-2,TRBD2,.,15,TRBV5-1,CASSLPGGPSGELFF,TGCGCCAGCAGCTTACCGGGAGGCCCCTCCGGGGAGCTGTTTTTT